These 4 T cell receptor beta chains were sequenced from one sample in a study of CD4 T cells in relation to SARS-CoV-2 and coronaviruses. Profiling relied on immunoSEQ multiplex PCR, and the TCRdb table lists in-frame clones only, not all of them. The sample holds more than 30,000 clones, 70% to 90% seen once. The material sequenced was memory CD4+ T cells from PBMCs. The receptors originated from an adult with COVID-19.

This clone was counted between two and nine times. The gene calls are TRBV13 and TRBJ1-2; no firm D call. Germline-derived CDR1 and CDR2 are PRHDT and FYEKMQ (reference sequence). This CDR3 has 12 residues. Trimming shortened V by 0 bases and J by 8 bases, and 7 bases separated the two germline ends. As DNA, the CDR3 is TGTGCCAGCAGCTTAGGCTTGCGCGGCTACACCTTC. It translates to CASSLGLRGYTF.

The chain has TRBV15 and TRBJ2-7, with D perhaps TRBD2 (6 bases). With 4 bases removed from V and 5 bases from J, the gap between germline ends came to 15 bases. CDR1 LNHNV and CDR2 YYDKDF come from the germline V gene (reference sequence). CDR3 length: 14 amino acids. The CDR3 DNA reads TGTGCCACCAGCACCCCAGGAGGGGCCCACGAGCAGTACTTC. It is translated as CATSTPGGAHEQYF.

The V gene is TRBV27, the J gene TRBJ1-1, with D possibly matching TRBD1 (5 bases). Trimming pared 6 bases from V and 2 bases from J, leaving 19 bases between. Germline V lookup: CDR1 MNHEY, CDR2 SMNVEV (reference sequence). This CDR3 region has 16 residues. The CDR3 here is CASRGITGTPNTEAFF. The DNA of the CDR3 is TGTGCCAGCAGGGGCATCACCGGGACTCCCAACACTGAAGCTTTCTTT.

V is TRBV7-3 and J is TRBJ2-5; D is possibly TRBD1 (5 bases). Trimming removed 2 bases from V and 2 bases from J, with 12 bases in between. Germline CDR1 and CDR2: SGHTA and FQGTGA. This CDR3 is built from 15 residues. This CDR3 is CASSLGPGWQETQYF. CDR3 DNA: TGTGCCAGCAGCTTAGGCCCAGGGTGGCAAGAGACCCAGTACTTC.